The source of this TCR beta chain is a study of cytomegalovirus exposure and HLA in healthy donors. Study-level points and caveats: Association with HLA alleles at 0.05 false discovery rate was found for 17,000 or so TCR beta sequences in a later analysis. TCR beta V- and J-gene trimming was later associated with a missense DCLRE1C variant. Reports described diagnosis of cytomegalovirus status by the classifier as highly specific and sensitive.

With 60 Vbeta and 13 Jbeta primers, the PCR was carried out. Original processing notes: A follow-up analysis tallied around 76 million unique TCR beta chains, some 11 million shared. Repertoires were generated with immunoSEQ multiplex PCR, while TCRdb's copy carries only in-frame clones and drops some. V and J calls and clone size are given by that table; D and trimming were obtained from the DNA. The sample records more than 200,000 clones, more than 75% being singletons. On this clone itself: As yet, its antigen is unknown.

Per germline, CDR1 LNHNV and CDR2 YYDKDF (reference sequence). This CDR3 spans 15 amino acids. Trimming left V 0 bases short and J 8 bases short, with 13 bases between. The clonotype comes from a human donor in good health. The specimen sequenced was PBMCs. The V call is TRBV15, the J call TRBJ1-4, with a possible D match to TRBD1 (5 bases). CDR3: CATSRDIPGGEKLFF. As DNA, the CDR3 is TGTGCCACCAGCAGAGATATACCGGGGGGGGAAAAACTGTTTTTT. Full variable domain (outside the CDR3, taken from reference TRBV15 and TRBJ1-4): DAMVIQNPRYQVTQFGKPVTLSCSQTLNHNVMYWYQQKSSQAPKLLFHYYDKDFNNEADTPDNFQSRRPNTSFCFLDIRSPGLGDTAMYLCATSRDIPGGEKLFFGSGTQLSVL.